These 18 T cell receptor beta chains share one sample of origin, sequenced in a study of identical twins. Using its own MiXCR run on the 5' RACE reads, TCRdb lists one record per CDR3 protein. This table holds about 190,000 distinct CDR3 sequences, about a sixth found once. The same data also contributed to another study, on T cells expressing NK-cell markers.

Material: CD8+ T cells sorted from blood. All receptors come from a woman aged 18-29 years in good health.

This clonotype was detected a few times. The chain combines TRBV7-9 with TRBJ2-7; 10 nucleotides agree with TRBD2. The CDR3 length is 15 residues. CDR1 and CDR2 (germline): SEHNR, FQNEAQ (reference sequence). Germline trimming cut 9 bases from V and 2 bases from J; bases unmatched to any gene: 10. CDR3 sequence: CASSPALAGAYEQYF. CDR3 bases: TGTGCCAGTTCCCCGGCTCTAGCGGGAGCCTACGAGCAGTACTTC.

The V and J genes are TRBV5-1 and TRBJ2-7; 9 positions match TRBD1. The ends lost 0 bases at V and 6 bases at J; junction bases unmatched: 4. The CDR3 runs to 14 residues. The germline V gene has CDR1 SGHRS and CDR2 YFSETQ. The CDR3 sequence is CASSLATGGSEQYF. CDR3 nucleotides: TGCGCCAGCAGCTTGGCTACAGGGGGCTCCGAGCAGTACTTC.

This clonotype has just a few counts. The rearrangement links TRBV29-1 to TRBJ1-3; no clear D. Germline V gene data show CDR1 as SQVTM and CDR2 as ANQGSEA. CDR3 length equals 12 residues. The germline V and J ends were trimmed by 6 bases and 2 bases, with 8 bases remaining between them. The CDR3 loop reads CSVPAAGNTIYF. The DNA of the CDR3 is TGCAGCGTCCCGGCAGCTGGAAACACCATATATTTT.

V gene TRBV20-1 combines with J gene TRBJ2-7; D is unresolved. Trimming stripped 4 bases from V and 0 bases from J, with 16 bases between. Germline V gene data show CDR1 as DFQATT and CDR2 as SNEGSKA (reference sequence). This CDR3 region has 15 residues. CDR3 region: CSAIIPARSSYEQYF. The CDR3 DNA is TGCAGTGCTATTATTCCAGCGAGGAGCTCCTACGAGCAGTACTTC.

This clonotype came up many times. The chain couples TRBV5-1 to TRBJ2-7; unclear D gene. Germline V CDR1 and CDR2: SGHRS, YFSETQ. CDR3 length equals 13 residues. The ends were cut back, 0 bases at V and 3 bases at J, with 7 bases in the middle. CDR3: CASSLEQIYEQYF. The CDR3 region has the DNA TGCGCCAGCAGCTTGGAACAGATCTACGAGCAGTACTTC. Complete variable domain (other parts from reference TRBV5-1 and TRBJ2-7): KAGVTQTPRYLIKTRGQQVTLSCSPISGHRSVSWYQQTPGQGLQFLFEYFSETQRNKGNFPGRFSGRQFSNSRSEMNVSTLELGDSALYLCASSLEQIYEQYFGPGTRLTVT.

This sequence joins TRBV5-6 and TRBJ2-1; 10 positions match TRBD2. With V trimmed by 0 bases and J by 7 bases, 10 bases remained unmatched. The CDR3 contains 17 residues. Germline assignment: CDR1 SGHDT and CDR2 YYEEEE. The DNA for the CDR3 is TGTGCCAGCAGCTTGGCCTGGTCTAGCGGGAGTCGGAATGAGCAGTTCTTC. Protein product: CASSLAWSSGSRNEQFF.

This rearrangement joins TRBV9 to TRBJ2-7; possibly TRBD2 for D (5 bases). The CDR3 length is 16 residues. Germline V gene lookup returns CDR1 SGDLS and CDR2 YYNGEE. The germline V and J ends were trimmed by 0 bases and 3 bases, with 16 bases remaining between them. CDR3 sequence reads: CASSVAGNSVNYEQYF. The CDR3 DNA is TGTGCCAGCAGCGTAGCGGGGAACTCCGTTAACTACGAGCAGTACTTC.

This clonotype was seen only a few times. The CDR3, as DNA: TGTGCCAGCAGCTTTAGGGACTCTGGGGCCAACGTCCTGACTTTC. Translating gives CASSFRDSGANVLTF. The genes are TRBV7-9 and TRBJ2-6; unclear D gene. The CDR3 has 15 amino acids. Germline V lookup: CDR1 SEHNR, CDR2 FQNEAQ (reference sequence). Trimming took off 3 bases at V and 0 bases at J, with 6 bases between the two ends.

The chain joins TRBV29-1 to TRBJ2-3; 11 nucleotides match TRBD2. The V gene end was trimmed by 4 bases and the J gene end by 5 bases; junction bases not matched to a gene: 11. This CDR3 region has 16 residues. In germline, CDR1 is SQVTM, CDR2 ANQGSEA. As DNA, the CDR3 is TGCAGCGTTGTTCTGGTGGCTGGACTAGCGGGAGATACGCAGTATTTT. Translated, it gives CSVVLVAGLAGDTQYF.

The chain couples TRBV20-1 to TRBJ2-1; D is tentatively TRBD1 or TRBD2 (8 bases each). CDR3 length: 15 residues. V gave up 6 bases and J gave up 10 bases, with 25 bases separating them. The germline gives CDR1 DFQATT, CDR2 SNEGSKA (reference sequence). The DNA for the CDR3 is TGCAGTGCACTCGGGGGGGACAGGCGACTCGGGGAGCAGTTCTTC. This sequence encodes CSALGGDRRLGEQFF.

The chain recombines TRBV20-1 with TRBJ2-3; 8 bases match TRBD2. Germline V gene lookup returns CDR1 DFQATT and CDR2 SNEGSKA (reference sequence). With 5 bases clipped from V and 5 bases from J, the junction kept 12 bases outside the gene matches. The CDR3 covers 15 residues. CDR3 bases: TGCAGTGCTCCGAAACTAGCGGAACCCGTAGATACGCAGTATTTT. It is translated as CSAPKLAEPVDTQYF.

This chain uses TRBV3-1 with TRBJ1-3, with a weak D call TRBD1 (5 bases). Deletions cut 0 bases from V and 9 bases from J, with 15 bases between. The CDR3 is made up of 15 amino acids. In germline, CDR1 is LGHDT, CDR2 YNNKEL (reference sequence). The CDR3 spells CASSQDIGGVGTIYF. The CDR3 nucleotides read TGTGCCAGCAGCCAAGATATCGGGGGAGTCGGCACCATATATTTT.

The V call is TRBV18, the J call TRBJ2-1; D not certain. CDR1 is KGHSH and CDR2 is LQKENI in the germline V gene. V shed 0 bases and J shed 2 bases, with 11 bases lying between them. The CDR3 length is 16 residues. The CDR3: CASSPPQVVPYNEQFF. CDR3 DNA sequence: TGTGCCAGCTCACCACCGCAGGTAGTCCCCTACAATGAGCAGTTCTTC.

This clonotype turned up a few times. This sequence joins TRBV11-2 and TRBJ1-1, with 9 bases identical to TRBD1. Germline V gives CDR1 SGHAT, CDR2 FQNNGV. This CDR3 spans 16 amino acids. The trim removed 5 bases at V and 10 bases at J, leaving 17 bases unmatched. CDR3 sequence (DNA): TGTGCCAGCAGCATCCCGGGACAGGGTGCCCCTCCGGCAGCTTTCTTT. Amino acids: CASSIPGQGAPPAAFF. The full variable domain, its missing parts supplied by reference TRBV11-2 and TRBJ1-1, is EAGVAQSPRYKIIEKRQSVAFWCNPISGHATLYWYQQILGQGPKLLIQFQNNGVVDDSQLPKDRFSAERLKGVDSTLKIQPAKLEDSAVYLCASSIPGQGAPPAAFFGQGTRLTVV.

The V gene is TRBV7-8, the J gene TRBJ2-7; 12 bases are a match to TRBD2. The trim removed 2 bases at V and 7 bases at J, leaving 3 bases unmatched. The CDR3 length is 14 residues. CDR1 is SGHVS and CDR2 is FQNEAQ in the germline V gene. CDR3 coding DNA: TGTGCCAGCAGCTTAAAACTAGCGGGGGGAGAGCAGTACTTC. As protein: CASSLKLAGGEQYF. Variable domain in full (rest from reference TRBV7-8 and TRBJ2-7): GAGVSQSPRYKVAKRGQDVALRCDPISGHVSLFWYQQALGQGPEFLTYFQNEAQLDKSGLPSDRFFAERPEGSVSTLKIQRTQQEDSAVYLCASSLKLAGGEQYFGPGTRLTVT.

In this sample, this clonotype turned up a few times. The chain joins TRBV20-1 to TRBJ2-1; D remains unclear. The CDR3 has 14 amino acids. V was cut by 0 bases and J by 8 bases, with 14 bases left in between. From germline, CDR1 is DFQATT and CDR2 SNEGSKA (reference sequence). Here the CDR3 reads CSARDAPRAYEQFF. The CDR3 nucleotides read TGCAGTGCTAGAGATGCCCCTCGGGCATATGAGCAGTTCTTC.

A few counts support this clonotype. This chain connects TRBV6-5 to TRBJ2-2; tentative D call: TRBD2 (7 bases). Per germline, CDR1 MNHEY and CDR2 SVGAGI. Trimming shortened V by 4 bases and J by 6 bases, and 12 bases separated the two germline ends. The CDR3 loop spans 14 amino acids. CDR3 in amino acids: CASSWRGGAGELFF. For the CDR3, the DNA is TGTGCCAGCAGTTGGAGGGGGGGCGCCGGGGAGCTGTTTTTT.

The chain joins TRBV5-6 to TRBJ2-7; TRBD1 agrees at 7 bases. The CDR3 runs 14 residues. V was pared by 5 bases and J by 3 bases, with 8 bases of the junction left unmatched. Germline lookup yields CDR1 SGHDT and CDR2 YYEEEE. The CDR3 DNA follows: TGTGCCAGCAGTAAGAGACAGGGCCGCTACGAGCAGTACTTC. This gives the protein CASSKRQGRYEQYF.